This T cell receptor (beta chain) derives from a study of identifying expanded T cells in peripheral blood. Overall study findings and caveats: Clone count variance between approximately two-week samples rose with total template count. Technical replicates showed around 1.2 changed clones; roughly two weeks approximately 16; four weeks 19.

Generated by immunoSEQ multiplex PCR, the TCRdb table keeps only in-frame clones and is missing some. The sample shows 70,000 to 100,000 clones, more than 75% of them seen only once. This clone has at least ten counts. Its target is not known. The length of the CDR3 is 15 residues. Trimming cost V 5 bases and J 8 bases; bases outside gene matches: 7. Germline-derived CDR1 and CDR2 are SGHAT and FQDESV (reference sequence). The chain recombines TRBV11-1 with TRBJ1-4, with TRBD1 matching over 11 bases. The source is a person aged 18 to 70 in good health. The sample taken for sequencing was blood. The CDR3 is CASSPWTGGEEKLFF. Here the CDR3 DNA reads TGTGCCAGCAGCCCGTGGACAGGGGGCGAGGAAAAACTGTTTTTT.